This passage covers 10 T cell receptor beta chains from one sample sequenced in a study of cytomegalovirus exposure and HLA in healthy donors. The PCR contained 60 Vbeta and 13 Jbeta primers. Assay: immunoSEQ multiplex PCR; the TCRdb copy retains only in-frame clones and omits some. The repertoire holds approximately 150,000 clones, with 55% to 75% as singletons. The sample comprised PBMCs. The receptors shown here come from a human donor in good health.

This clone was recorded a few times. The junction and the germline gene differ at one end; a read error may be behind it. The gene calls are TRBV20-1 and TRBJ1-2; weak D call: TRBD1 (6 bases). This CDR3 has 11 residues. CDR1 and CDR2 (germline): DFQATT, SNEGSKA (reference sequence). The CDR3 DNA reads TGCACCACCAGAGTCACAGGGAGTTGGGCCTTC. Protein sequence: CTTRVTGSWAF.

The rearrangement joins TRBV20-1 to TRBJ2-7; D uncertain. This CDR3 comprises 11 residues. Trimming left V 2 bases short and J 7 bases short, with 9 bases between. Germline V gives CDR1 DFQATT, CDR2 SNEGSKA (reference sequence). The CDR3 sequence is CSARRGPEQYF. The CDR3 nucleotides read TGCAGTGCTAGAAGAGGCCCTGAGCAGTACTTC.

The chain employs TRBV5-1 and TRBJ2-2; tentatively, D is TRBD1 (6 bases). Germline V gives CDR1 SGHRS, CDR2 YFSETQ. V was shortened by 4 bases and J by 3 bases, with 13 bases between the two germline ends. The CDR3 covers 15 residues. CDR3 nucleotides: TGCGCCAGCAGCGAGACCCGACAGGACACCGGGGAGCTGTTTTTT. Residues: CASSETRQDTGELFF.

This rearrangement joins TRBV5-6 to TRBJ1-3; D possibly corresponds to TRBD1 (6 bases). The germline V gene has CDR1 SGHDT and CDR2 YYEEEE. The CDR3 runs 16 residues. The germline V and J ends were trimmed by 3 bases and 4 bases, with 17 bases remaining between them. CDR3 nucleotide sequence: TGTGCCAGCAGCTGGGGGCGGGTAGGACCAGGAAACACCATATATTTT. This sequence encodes CASSWGRVGPGNTIYF.

Notes on this clone: The sample has other DNA sequences that encode this CDR3 too. The V and J genes are TRBV5-8 and TRBJ2-6, with 9 positions matching TRBD1. CDR1 SGHTS and CDR2 YDEGEE come from the germline V gene. V trimming: 4 bases; J trimming: 4 bases; junction bases outside the gene matches: 18. The length of the CDR3 is 20 residues. The CDR3 DNA follows: TGTGCCAGCAGCACGGGACAGGGATTTACTAGTCGCTCCGGGGCCAACGTCCTGACTTTC. It yields the protein CASSTGQGFTSRSGANVLTF.

The chain links TRBV19 to TRBJ2-5, with D maybe TRBD2 (6 bases). Germline CDR1 is LNHDA and CDR2 is SQIVND (reference sequence). The CDR3 is 17 amino acids. Between the trimmed V and J ends, which lost 4 bases and 3 bases, there was a span of 21 bases. CDR3: CASSRAWDGRGEETQYF. In DNA, the CDR3 is TGTGCCAGTAGTAGGGCCTGGGACGGGCGGGGTGAAGAGACCCAGTACTTC.

The rearrangement links TRBV6-1 to TRBJ2-7; D perhaps matches TRBD2 (6 bases). CDR1 is MNHNS, CDR2 SASEGT, per germline. V was trimmed by 2 bases and J by 6 bases, leaving 14 bases between them. The CDR3 has 14 amino acids. CDR3 coding DNA: TGTGCCAGCAGTGAATATGAGGTCGGGGGCGAGCAGTACTTC. Translation gives CASSEYEVGGEQYF.

V is TRBV5-1 and J is TRBJ2-2; D uncertain. CDR3 length: 14 residues. Germline CDR1 SGHRS, CDR2 YFSETQ. V lost 0 bases and J 5 bases, leaving 8 bases between the germline ends. CDR3 DNA sequence: TGCGCCAGCAGCTTGGACCGCCGGACCGGGGAGCTGTTTTTT. The encoded protein is CASSLDRRTGELFF.

This sequence joins TRBV30 and TRBJ1-2; 8 nucleotides agree with TRBD1. The V gene end was trimmed by 4 bases and the J gene end by 8 bases; junction bases not matched to a gene: 12. CDR1 GTSNPN and CDR2 SVGIG come from the germline V gene (reference sequence). There are 14 residues in the CDR3. The CDR3 sequence is CAWTGGDFGRGYTF. CDR3 bases: TGTGCCTGGACAGGGGGCGATTTTGGTAGGGGCTACACCTTC.

This clone showed up just a few times. The chain uses TRBV2 and TRBJ2-5; 9 bases align to TRBD2. The end of the DNA fits TRBJ2-7 better, so the J call may be wrong. The CDR3 is 17 residues long. The germline V gene encodes CDR1 SNHLY and CDR2 FYNNEI. CDR3 in amino acids: CASSVSGGPHSGYEQYF. The CDR3 bases are TGTGCCAGCAGTGTTAGCGGGGGTCCACACTCGGGCTACGAGCAGTACTTC.